The 27 T cell receptor beta chains below come from one sample, sequenced in a study of T cells in Graves' hyperthyroidism and ophthalmopathy. It was RNA transcripts that yielded the amplified TCR beta CDR3 regions. HTBI primers were employed in a first-round RT-PCR of the TCR CDR3. TCRdb ran MiXCR on the multiplex PCR reads and lists one entry per CDR3 protein. The sample lists approximately 560,000 distinct CDR3 sequences; 35% to 55% were seen once. Sequencing input: peripheral blood or thyroid tissue (not recorded which). These TCRs come from a woman between 18 and 29 years old with Graves' hyperthyroidism.

This sequence joins TRBV19 and TRBJ1-5, with D perhaps TRBD1 (6 bases). The CDR3 sequence is 15 residues long. Germline V gene data show CDR1 as LNHDA and CDR2 as SQIVND (reference sequence). Trimming took 8 bases from V and 0 from J, leaving 14 bases between them. CDR3 in DNA: TGTGCCAGTTTTGAAGGGGGAAATAGCAATCAGCCCCAGCATTTT. This translates into CASFEGGNSNQPQHF. The whole variable domain, remainder taken from reference TRBV19 and TRBJ1-5, is DGGITQSPKYLFRKEGQNVTLSCEQNLNHDAMYWYRQDPGQGLRLIYYSQIVNDFQKGDIAEGYSVSREKKESFPLTVTSAQKNPTAFYLCASFEGGNSNQPQHFGDGTRLSIL.

The chain joins TRBV2 to TRBJ2-7; 8 bases are shared with TRBD2. This CDR3 has 15 residues. The trim removed 5 bases at V and 2 bases at J, leaving 8 bases unmatched. Per the germline V gene, CDR1 is SNHLY and CDR2 is FYNNEI. CDR3 protein: CASSMTSANTYEQYF. For the CDR3, the DNA is TGTGCCAGCAGTATGACTAGCGCGAATACCTACGAGCAGTACTTC.

The V gene is TRBV12-5, the J gene TRBJ2-5, with D possibly being TRBD1 or TRBD2 (5 bases each). CDR1 and CDR2 (germline): LGHNT, FRNRAP. V dropped 1 base and J dropped 4 bases, with 13 bases sitting between them. The CDR3 is made up of 15 amino acids. The CDR3 nucleotides read TGTGCTAGTGGTTTGGGCCTAGACGGGGCAGAGACCCAGTACTTC. Translation: CASGLGLDGAETQYF.

The V call is TRBV10-3, the J call TRBJ2-5; 10 bases are a match to TRBD2. The CDR3 spans 15 residues. Losses at the gene ends were 2 bases for V and 4 bases for J; bases not matched to a gene: 4. CDR1 ENHRY and CDR2 SYGVKD come from the germline V gene. The DNA of the CDR3 is TGTGCCATCAGTGAGGCTAGCGGGAGTGGAGAGACCCAGTACTTC. It translates to CAISEASGSGETQYF.

This clonotype was detected ten times or more. The rearrangement uses TRBV29-1 and TRBJ2-7; the D gene is possibly TRBD1 (5 bases). Trimming took 4 bases from V and 0 from J, leaving 10 bases between them. The CDR3 totals 13 residues. Per germline, CDR1 SQVTM and CDR2 ANQGSEA. The CDR3, as DNA: TGCAGCGTTGCTCGACAGCCCTCCTACGAGCAGTACTTC. Encoded protein: CSVARQPSYEQYF.

The chain couples TRBV18 to TRBJ1-1; D gene ambiguous. This CDR3 is 13 amino acids long. Germline V gene lookup returns CDR1 KGHSH and CDR2 LQKENI. Deletions cut 6 bases from V and 8 bases from J, with 16 bases between. CDR3 region: CASSEGQVTEAFF. CDR3 nucleotide sequence: TGTGCCAGCTCGGAAGGCCAAGTCACCGAAGCTTTCTTT.

The chain employs TRBV24-1 and TRBJ2-2; possibly TRBD2 for D (6 bases). This CDR3 contains 16 residues. Trimming took 1 base from V and 3 from J, leaving 11 bases between them. Germline V gene sequence: CDR1 KGHDR, CDR2 SFDVKD. CDR3 bases: TGTGCCACCAGTGATTTAGCGGGCAGTGACACCGGGGAGCTGTTTTTT. Residues: CATSDLAGSDTGELFF.

In this sample, this clonotype turned up a few times. The rearrangement joins TRBV7-2 to TRBJ2-2; D uncertain. The CDR3 covers 14 residues. V lost 7 bases and J 6 bases, leaving 15 bases between the germline ends. CDR1 and CDR2 from the germline V gene are SGHTA and FQGNSA. The chain's CDR3 is CASIEGVGAGELFF. The CDR3 DNA reads TGTGCCAGCATAGAAGGCGTCGGTGCCGGGGAGCTGTTTTTT. Full variable domain (outside the CDR3, taken from reference TRBV7-2 and TRBJ2-2): GAGVSQSPSNKVTEKGKDVELRCDPISGHTALYWYRQSLGQGLEFLIYFQGNSAPDKSGLPSDRFSAERTGGSVSTLTIQRTQQEDSAVYLCASIEGVGAGELFFGEGSRLTVL.

V usage is TRBV14 and J usage is TRBJ1-2; D ambiguous. In germline, CDR1 is SGHDN, CDR2 FVKESK. This CDR3 region has 14 residues. The V end was cut by 2 bases, the J end by 3 bases, with 10 bases between. CDR3 amino acids: CASSQRTWDYGYTF. The CDR3 DNA reads as TGTGCCAGCAGCCAACGCACGTGGGACTATGGCTACACCTTC. The full variable domain, rest sourced from reference TRBV14 and TRBJ1-2, is EAGVTQFPSHSVIEKGQTVTLRCDPISGHDNLYWYRRVMGKEIKFLLHFVKESKQDESGMPNNRFLAERTGGTYSTLKVQPAELEDSGVYFCASSQRTWDYGYTFGSGTRLTVV.

This clonotype has only a few counts. The V gene is TRBV2, the J gene TRBJ1-4; D is possibly TRBD1 (5 bases). V was trimmed by 7 bases and J by 8 bases, leaving 17 bases between them. This CDR3 is built from 14 residues. The V gene's germline CDR1 is SNHLY and CDR2 FYNNEI. CDR3 bases: TGTGCCAGCACTACCAGGGAAAATGCGGAAAAACTGTTTTTT. As protein: CASTTRENAEKLFF.

Note on this clonotype: A much larger clone sits a single nucleotide away, making a read error possible. This chain joins TRBV9 and TRBJ1-2; D is uncertain. This CDR3 spans 15 amino acids. Germline CDR1 is SGDLS and CDR2 is YYNGEE. Between the trimmed V and J ends, which lost 2 bases and 0 bases, there was a span of 11 bases. CDR3 in amino acids: CASSVNTGANYGYTF. The CDR3 DNA reads TGTGCCAGCAGCGTCAACACGGGAGCTAACTATGGCTACACCTTC.

This clonotype came up once. Sequence at one end of the junction differs from germline and may be a read error. This chain's CDR3 is CATSLGIYPEAFF. For the CDR3, the DNA is TGTGCCACCAGCTTAGGAATTTACCCTGAAGCTTTCTTT. The genes are TRBV7-9 and TRBJ1-1; D is ambiguous. There are 13 residues in the CDR3. Looked up from germline, CDR1 is SEHNR and CDR2 is FQNEAQ (reference sequence).

This clonotype was observed at least ten times. The genes are TRBV7-9 and TRBJ1-2; 7 bases line up with TRBD1. V gave up 5 bases and J gave up 7 bases; unmatched junction bases: 7. The CDR3 has 13 amino acids. Germline lookup yields CDR1 SEHNR and CDR2 FQNEAQ (reference sequence). CDR3 sequence reads: CASSPGQMRGYTF. The CDR3 DNA sequence: TGTGCCAGCAGCCCGGGACAGATGCGTGGCTACACCTTC.

This sequence joins TRBV7-3 and TRBJ2-3; possible D gene TRBD2, 6 bases. Looked up from germline, CDR1 is SGHTA and CDR2 is FQGTGA. Between the trimmed V and J ends, which lost 3 bases and 5 bases, there was a span of 9 bases. The CDR3 runs 13 residues. CDR3 coding DNA: TGTGCCAGCAGCTTGTCCGGGAGAGATACGCAGTATTTT. Translating gives CASSLSGRDTQYF.

This clonotype occurred once. The chain recombines TRBV15 with TRBJ2-2, with 9 positions matching TRBD2. The CDR3 consists of 15 residues. V lost 5 bases, J lost 7 bases, and 8 bases stayed unmatched. Germline values: CDR1 LNHNV, CDR2 YYDKDF (reference sequence). CDR3 sequence reads: CATSPYSGSVGELFF. Written as DNA, the CDR3 is TGTGCCACCAGCCCATATAGCGGGAGTGTCGGGGAGCTGTTTTTT.

This clonotype was observed a few times. The rearrangement uses TRBV25-1 and TRBJ1-4; 7 bases are a match to TRBD1. The CDR3 runs to 14 residues. The germline gives CDR1 MGHDK, CDR2 SYGVNS. After removal of 5 bases from V and 7 bases from J, the junction contained 7 bases not matched to a gene. CDR3 in DNA: TGTGCCAGCAGTTCCGGGACAGTGGTTGAAAAACTGTTTTTT. It is translated as CASSSGTVVEKLFF.

This clonotype was detected only a few times. J is TRBJ1-1 and V is TRBV12-3 or TRBV12-4; TRBD1 might be the D (6 bases). This CDR3 contains 15 residues. Trimming removed 1 base at V and 3 bases at J, with 12 bases between. This CDR3 is CASSLGGGQDTEAFF. DNA of the CDR3: TGTGCCAGCAGTTTAGGGGGGGGGCAGGACACTGAAGCTTTCTTT.

As to this clonotype: Since no conserved phenylalanine or tryptophan closes the CDR3, a read error is the likely cause. The DNA is left out, because the CDR3 cannot be placed on it with certainty; the CDR3 is given as TCRdb lists it. J is TRBJ1-5 and V is TRBV11-1; the table names TRBD1, a call not compared with the DNA. The CDR3 has 21 amino acids, counting both end residues. Germline values: CDR1 SGHAT, CDR2 FQDESV (reference sequence). This CDR3 reads CASSIYLCSVEGQGPNQPQHC.

V and J are TRBV7-9 and TRBJ2-7; the D is unclear. Germline V gene lookup returns CDR1 SEHNR and CDR2 FQNEAQ (reference sequence). V lost 6 bases and J 2 bases, leaving 14 bases between the germline ends. The CDR3 extends over 14 amino acids. CDR3 loop: CASSLSYLTYEQYF. CDR3 sequence (DNA): TGTGCCAGCAGTTTATCGTACCTGACCTACGAGCAGTACTTC. Full variable domain (outside the CDR3, taken from reference TRBV7-9 and TRBJ2-7): DTGVSQNPRHKITKRGQNVTFRCDPISEHNRLYWYRQTLGQGPEFLTYFQNEAQLEKSRLLSDRFSAERPKGSFSTLEIQRTEQGDSAMYLCASSLSYLTYEQYFGPGTRLTVT.

The rearrangement uses TRBV11-1 and TRBJ2-2, with a tentative D call TRBD2 (6 bases). The germline V gene has CDR1 SGHAT and CDR2 FQDESV (reference sequence). Trimming left V 5 bases short and J 5 bases short, with 18 bases between. CDR3 length: 16 residues. In DNA, the CDR3 is TGTGCCAGCAGCCCCAGACACCATGGACTAACCGGGGAGCTGTTTTTT. Its translation: CASSPRHHGLTGELFF.

This clonotype was detected only a few times. CDR3 nucleotides: TGTGCCACCAGCGGTAGCGGGAGAACAAGCTCCTACGAGCAGTACTTC. This sequence encodes CATSGSGRTSSYEQYF. The V and J genes are TRBV15 and TRBJ2-7; 9 bases agree with TRBD2. After removal of 5 bases from V and 0 bases from J, the junction contained 8 bases not matched to a gene. This CDR3 contains 16 residues. Germline-derived CDR1 and CDR2 are LNHNV and YYDKDF (reference sequence).

Many counts were recorded for this clonotype. The chain couples TRBV2 to TRBJ2-2, with D possibly TRBD1 on 5 matching bases. The CDR3 length is 13 residues. V dropped 7 bases and J dropped 1 base, with 7 bases sitting between them. Germline V gene data show CDR1 as SNHLY and CDR2 as FYNNEI. CDR3 residues: CASNRLNTGELFF. The CDR3 DNA reads TGTGCCAGCAACAGGCTGAACACCGGGGAGCTGTTTTTT.

This clonotype was found many times. V gene TRBV20-1 combines with J gene TRBJ2-7, with 9 positions matching TRBD1. Unmatched junction bases numbered 9, after V lost 1 base and J lost 5 bases. The CDR3 covers 15 residues. The V gene's germline CDR1 is DFQATT and CDR2 SNEGSKA (reference sequence). The CDR3 protein is CSARVPQGAGNEQYF. CDR3 in DNA: TGCAGTGCTAGAGTCCCACAGGGGGCGGGAAACGAGCAGTACTTC.

The rearrangement joins TRBV12-3 or TRBV12-4 to TRBJ1-3, with a possible D match to TRBD1 (5 bases). The CDR3 totals 14 residues. Trimming cost V 6 bases and J 7 bases, with 16 bases left between them. The CDR3 nucleotides are TGTGCCAGCAGCCCCCGGGGGGACGGGAACACCATATATTTT. This sequence encodes CASSPRGDGNTIYF.

This clonotype appeared many times. The chain is built from TRBV7-8 and TRBJ2-7; no reliable D call. Germline assignment: CDR1 SGHVS and CDR2 FQNEAQ. CDR3 size: 10 residues. V dropped 8 bases and J dropped 6 bases, with 8 bases sitting between them. The CDR3: CASPSAEQYF. The CDR3 DNA reads TGTGCCAGCCCCTCTGCCGAGCAGTACTTC.

The table lists this clonotype with many counts. The gene calls are TRBV25-1 and TRBJ1-1; D is unclear. CDR1 MGHDK and CDR2 SYGVNS come from the germline V gene. This CDR3 comprises 12 residues. The V end lost 3 bases, the J end lost 4 bases, and 6 bases lay between the germline ends. CDR3 bases: TGTGCCAGCAGTGACTTTTTCACTGAAGCTTTCTTT. It yields the protein CASSDFFTEAFF.

The chain recombines TRBV10-3 with TRBJ2-2; a possible D gene is TRBD1 (6 bases). This CDR3 region has 14 residues. V lost 7 bases and J lost 5, with 14 bases in between. The germline gives CDR1 ENHRY, CDR2 SYGVKD. The chain's CDR3 is CAIKGLQGTGELFF. The DNA for the CDR3 is TGTGCCATCAAGGGTCTACAGGGAACCGGGGAGCTGTTTTTT.